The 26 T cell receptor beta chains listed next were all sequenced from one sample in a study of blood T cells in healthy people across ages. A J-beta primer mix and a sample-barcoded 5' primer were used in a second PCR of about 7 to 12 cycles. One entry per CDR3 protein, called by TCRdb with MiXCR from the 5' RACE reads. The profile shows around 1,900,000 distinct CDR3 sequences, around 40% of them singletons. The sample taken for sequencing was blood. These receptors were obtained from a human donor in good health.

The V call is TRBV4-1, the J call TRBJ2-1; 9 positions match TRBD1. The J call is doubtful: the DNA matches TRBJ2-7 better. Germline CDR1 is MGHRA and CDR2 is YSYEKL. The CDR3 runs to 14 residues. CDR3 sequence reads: CASGRGTGSCEQYF. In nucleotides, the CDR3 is TGCGCCAGCGGAAGAGGGACAGGGTCTTGCGAGCAGTACTTC.

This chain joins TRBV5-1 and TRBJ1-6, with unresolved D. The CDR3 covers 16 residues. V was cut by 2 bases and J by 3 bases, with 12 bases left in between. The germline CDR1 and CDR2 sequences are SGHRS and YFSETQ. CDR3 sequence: CASSFLTLGYNSPLHF. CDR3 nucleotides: TGCGCCAGCAGCTTTTTAACCTTGGGCTATAATTCACCCCTCCACTTT.

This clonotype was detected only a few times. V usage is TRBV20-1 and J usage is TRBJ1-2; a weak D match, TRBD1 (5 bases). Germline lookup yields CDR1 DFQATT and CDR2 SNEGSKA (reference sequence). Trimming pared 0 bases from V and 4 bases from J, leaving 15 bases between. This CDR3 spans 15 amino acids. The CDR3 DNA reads TGCAGTGCTAGAGATCCCCGCAGGGCTGGCTATGGCTACACCTTC. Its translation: CSARDPRRAGYGYTF.

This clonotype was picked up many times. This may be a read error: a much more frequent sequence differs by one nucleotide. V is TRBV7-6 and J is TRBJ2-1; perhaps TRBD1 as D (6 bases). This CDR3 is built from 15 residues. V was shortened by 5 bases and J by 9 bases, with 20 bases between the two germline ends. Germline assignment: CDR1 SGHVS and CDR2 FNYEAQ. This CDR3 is CASSDWGLGWGEQFF. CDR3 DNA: TGTGCCAGCAGCGATTGGGGGCTTGGGTGGGGTGAGCAGTTCTTC. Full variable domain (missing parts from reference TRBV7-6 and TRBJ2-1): GAGVSQSPRYKVTKRGQDVALRCDPISGHVSLYWYRQALGQGPEFLTYFNYEAQQDKSGLPNDRFSAERPEGSISTLTIQRTEQRDSAMYRCASSDWGLGWGEQFFGPGTRLTVL.

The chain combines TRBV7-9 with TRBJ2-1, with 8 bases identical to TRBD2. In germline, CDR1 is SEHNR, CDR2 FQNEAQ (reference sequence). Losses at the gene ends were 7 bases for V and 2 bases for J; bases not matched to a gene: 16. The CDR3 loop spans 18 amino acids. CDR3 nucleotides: TGTGCCAGCATCGCCCATGATCTCCCGGGACTAGCCTACAATGAGCAGTTCTTC. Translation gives CASIAHDLPGLAYNEQFF.

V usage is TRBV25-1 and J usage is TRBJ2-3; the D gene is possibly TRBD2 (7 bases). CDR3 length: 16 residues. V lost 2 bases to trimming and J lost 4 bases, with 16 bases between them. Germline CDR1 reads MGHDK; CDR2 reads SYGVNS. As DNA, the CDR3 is TGTGCCAGCAGTGAAGGGAGAACAGGGAGGGCAGATACGCAGTATTTT. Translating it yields CASSEGRTGRADTQYF.

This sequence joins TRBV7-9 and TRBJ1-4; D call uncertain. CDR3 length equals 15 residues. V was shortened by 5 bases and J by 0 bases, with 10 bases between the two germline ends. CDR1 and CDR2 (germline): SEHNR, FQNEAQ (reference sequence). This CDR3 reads CASSPRSATNEKLFF. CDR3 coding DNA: TGTGCCAGCAGCCCCAGGAGTGCAACTAATGAAAAACTGTTTTTT.

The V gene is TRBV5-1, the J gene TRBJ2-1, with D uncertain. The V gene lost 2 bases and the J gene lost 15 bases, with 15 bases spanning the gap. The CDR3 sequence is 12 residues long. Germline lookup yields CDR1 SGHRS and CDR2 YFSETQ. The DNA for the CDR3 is TGCGCCAGCAGCTTAAATGACCTAATCCGGTTCTTC. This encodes CASSLNDLIRFF.

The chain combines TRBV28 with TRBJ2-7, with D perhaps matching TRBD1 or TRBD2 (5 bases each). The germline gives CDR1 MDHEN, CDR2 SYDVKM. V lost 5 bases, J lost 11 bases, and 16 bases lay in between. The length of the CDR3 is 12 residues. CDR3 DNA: TGTGCCAGCAGTCAGCCAAGGGGAGTGGAGTACTTC. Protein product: CASSQPRGVEYF.

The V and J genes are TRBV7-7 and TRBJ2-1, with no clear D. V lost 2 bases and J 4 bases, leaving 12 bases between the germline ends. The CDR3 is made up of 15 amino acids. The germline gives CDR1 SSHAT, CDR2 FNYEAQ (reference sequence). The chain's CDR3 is CASSLNPFPYNEQFF. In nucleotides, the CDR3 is TGTGCCAGCAGCTTAAACCCTTTCCCTTACAATGAGCAGTTCTTC.

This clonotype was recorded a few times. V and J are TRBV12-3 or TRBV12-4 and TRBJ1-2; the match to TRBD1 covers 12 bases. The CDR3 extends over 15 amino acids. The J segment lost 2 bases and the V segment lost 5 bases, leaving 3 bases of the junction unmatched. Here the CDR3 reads CASSGGQGANYGYTF. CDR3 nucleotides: TGTGCCAGCAGTGGGGGACAGGGGGCGAACTATGGCTACACCTTC.

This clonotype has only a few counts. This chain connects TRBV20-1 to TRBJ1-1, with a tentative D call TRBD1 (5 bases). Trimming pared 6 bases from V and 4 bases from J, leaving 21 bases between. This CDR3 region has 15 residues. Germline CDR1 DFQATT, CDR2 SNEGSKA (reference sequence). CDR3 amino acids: CSAGGAGYASTEAFF. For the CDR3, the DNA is TGCAGTGCGGGGGGTGCCGGCTATGCCAGCACTGAAGCTTTCTTT.

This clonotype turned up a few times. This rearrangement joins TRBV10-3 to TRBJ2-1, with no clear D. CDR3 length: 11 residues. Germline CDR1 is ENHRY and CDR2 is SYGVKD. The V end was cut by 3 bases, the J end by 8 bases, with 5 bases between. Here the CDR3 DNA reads TGTGCCATCAGTGACCAACATGAGCAGTTCTTC. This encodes CAISDQHEQFF.

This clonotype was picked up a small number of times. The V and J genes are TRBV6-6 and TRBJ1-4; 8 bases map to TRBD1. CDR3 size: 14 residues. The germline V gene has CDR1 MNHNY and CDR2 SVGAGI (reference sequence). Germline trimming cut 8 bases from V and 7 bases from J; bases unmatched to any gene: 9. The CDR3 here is CASGRTGLAEKLFF. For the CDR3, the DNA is TGTGCCAGCGGTCGGACAGGGTTGGCTGAAAAACTGTTTTTT.

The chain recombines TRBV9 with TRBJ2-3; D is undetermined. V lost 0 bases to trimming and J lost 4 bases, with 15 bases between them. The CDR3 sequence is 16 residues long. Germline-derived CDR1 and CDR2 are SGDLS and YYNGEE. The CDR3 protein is CASSVAPGPTADTQYF. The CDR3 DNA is TGTGCCAGCAGCGTAGCCCCAGGACCGACGGCAGATACGCAGTATTTT. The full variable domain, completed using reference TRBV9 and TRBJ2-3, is DSGVTQTPKHLITATGQRVTLRCSPRSGDLSVYWYQQSLDQGLQFLIQYYNGEERAKGNILERFSAQQFPDLHSELNLSSLELGDSALYFCASSVAPGPTADTQYFGPGTRLTVL.

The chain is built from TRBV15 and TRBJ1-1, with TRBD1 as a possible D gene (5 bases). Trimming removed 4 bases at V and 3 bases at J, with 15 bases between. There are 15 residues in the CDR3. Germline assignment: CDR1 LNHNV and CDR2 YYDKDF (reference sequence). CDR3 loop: CATSITGDGYTEAFF. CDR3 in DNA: TGTGCCACCAGCATTACGGGGGATGGTTACACTGAAGCTTTCTTT.

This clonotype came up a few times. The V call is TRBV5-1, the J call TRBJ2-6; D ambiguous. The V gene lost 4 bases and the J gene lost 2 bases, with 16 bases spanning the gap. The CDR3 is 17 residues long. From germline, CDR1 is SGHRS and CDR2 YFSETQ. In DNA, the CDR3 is TGCGCCAGCAGCCCCCAGCTGGGTTCCCCTGGGGCCAACGTCCTGACTTTC. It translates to CASSPQLGSPGANVLTF.

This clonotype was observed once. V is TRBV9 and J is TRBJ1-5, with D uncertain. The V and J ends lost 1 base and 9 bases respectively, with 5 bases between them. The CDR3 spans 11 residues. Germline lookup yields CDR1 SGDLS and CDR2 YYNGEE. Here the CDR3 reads CASSVIRPQHF. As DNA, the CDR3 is TGTGCCAGCAGCGTAATTCGGCCCCAGCATTTT.

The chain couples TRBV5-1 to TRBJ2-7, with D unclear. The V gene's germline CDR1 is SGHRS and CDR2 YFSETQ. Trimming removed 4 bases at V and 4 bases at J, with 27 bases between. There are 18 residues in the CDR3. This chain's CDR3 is CASSVRWGRQNVGYEQYF. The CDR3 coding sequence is TGCGCCAGCAGCGTTAGGTGGGGAAGGCAGAATGTGGGATACGAGCAGTACTTC.

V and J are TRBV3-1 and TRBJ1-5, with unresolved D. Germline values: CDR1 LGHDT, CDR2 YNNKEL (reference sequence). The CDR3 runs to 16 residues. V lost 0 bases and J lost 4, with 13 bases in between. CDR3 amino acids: CASSQEGPGYNQPQHF. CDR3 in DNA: TGTGCCAGCAGCCAAGAAGGCCCAGGCTATAATCAGCCCCAGCATTTT.

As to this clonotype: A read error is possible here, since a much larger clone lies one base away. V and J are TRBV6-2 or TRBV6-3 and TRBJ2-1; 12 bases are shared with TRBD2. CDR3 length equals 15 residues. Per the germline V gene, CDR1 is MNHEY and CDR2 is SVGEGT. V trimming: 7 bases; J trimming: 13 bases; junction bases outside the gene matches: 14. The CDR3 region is CASIPRTSGEETQFF. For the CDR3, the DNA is TGTGCCAGCATCCCAAGGACTAGCGGGGAAGAGACCCAGTTCTTC.

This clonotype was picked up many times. The CDR3 DNA is TGTGCCAGCAGCCTGAGATTGGGGTACAATGAGCAGTTCTTC. This codes for CASSLRLGYNEQFF. This chain uses TRBV7-2 with TRBJ2-1; D is ambiguous. V shed 5 bases and J shed 4 bases, with 12 bases lying between them. Looked up from germline, CDR1 is SGHTA and CDR2 is FQGNSA. The CDR3 length is 14 residues.

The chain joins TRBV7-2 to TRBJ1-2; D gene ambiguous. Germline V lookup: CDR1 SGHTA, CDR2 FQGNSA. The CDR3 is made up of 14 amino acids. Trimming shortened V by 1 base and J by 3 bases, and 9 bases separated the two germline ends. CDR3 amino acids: CASSLVDTDYGYTF. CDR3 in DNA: TGTGCCAGCAGCTTAGTTGATACGGACTATGGCTACACCTTC.

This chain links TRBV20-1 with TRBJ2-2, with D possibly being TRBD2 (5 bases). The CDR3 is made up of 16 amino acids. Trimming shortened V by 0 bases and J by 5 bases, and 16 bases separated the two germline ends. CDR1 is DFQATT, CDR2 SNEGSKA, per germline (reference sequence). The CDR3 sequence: CSARELPRGLTGELFF. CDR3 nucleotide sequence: TGCAGTGCTAGAGAACTCCCTCGGGGTCTGACCGGGGAGCTGTTTTTT.

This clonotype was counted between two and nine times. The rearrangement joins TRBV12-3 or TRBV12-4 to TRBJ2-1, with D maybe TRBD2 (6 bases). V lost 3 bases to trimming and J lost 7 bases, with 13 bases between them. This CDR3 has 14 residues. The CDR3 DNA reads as TGTGCCAGCAGTTTGGGTTGGAGGGGTAATGAGCAGTTCTTC. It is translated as CASSLGWRGNEQFF.

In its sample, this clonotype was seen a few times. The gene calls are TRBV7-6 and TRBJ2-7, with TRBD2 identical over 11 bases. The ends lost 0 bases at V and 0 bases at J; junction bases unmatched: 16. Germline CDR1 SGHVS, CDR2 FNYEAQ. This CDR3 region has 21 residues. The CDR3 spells CASSLAPTFDTSGGFSYEQYF. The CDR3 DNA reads TGTGCCAGCAGCTTAGCCCCGACCTTTGATACTAGCGGGGGTTTCTCCTACGAGCAGTACTTC.